This TCR beta chain originates from a study of T cell clones after liver transplantation. Across the study: Samples came from ITN030ST, which attempted immunosuppression withdrawal within 2 years of liver transplantation.

The table came from immunoSEQ multiplex PCR; TCRdb's copy has only in-frame clones and leaves some out. The sample carries 5,500 to 7,000 clones, 30% to 35% recorded once. Alloreactive TCRbeta sequences came from sequencing proliferating CFSE-low cells in the MLR. This CDR3 is built from 12 residues. Germline-derived CDR1 and CDR2 are SGHKS and YYEKEE (reference sequence). Trimming took 0 bases from V and 6 from J, leaving 7 bases between them. In regard to this clone: Antigen: not known.

Material for sequencing was CD4+ T cells from cultured PBMCs. The TCR comes from a human patient who received a liver transplant. Certain T cells may be donor cells from the graft. The V gene is TRBV5-5, the J gene TRBJ2-7, with D unclear. The CDR3 sequence is CASSLGLVEQYF. The CDR3 DNA is TGTGCCAGCAGCTTGGGGCTGGTCGAGCAGTACTTC.